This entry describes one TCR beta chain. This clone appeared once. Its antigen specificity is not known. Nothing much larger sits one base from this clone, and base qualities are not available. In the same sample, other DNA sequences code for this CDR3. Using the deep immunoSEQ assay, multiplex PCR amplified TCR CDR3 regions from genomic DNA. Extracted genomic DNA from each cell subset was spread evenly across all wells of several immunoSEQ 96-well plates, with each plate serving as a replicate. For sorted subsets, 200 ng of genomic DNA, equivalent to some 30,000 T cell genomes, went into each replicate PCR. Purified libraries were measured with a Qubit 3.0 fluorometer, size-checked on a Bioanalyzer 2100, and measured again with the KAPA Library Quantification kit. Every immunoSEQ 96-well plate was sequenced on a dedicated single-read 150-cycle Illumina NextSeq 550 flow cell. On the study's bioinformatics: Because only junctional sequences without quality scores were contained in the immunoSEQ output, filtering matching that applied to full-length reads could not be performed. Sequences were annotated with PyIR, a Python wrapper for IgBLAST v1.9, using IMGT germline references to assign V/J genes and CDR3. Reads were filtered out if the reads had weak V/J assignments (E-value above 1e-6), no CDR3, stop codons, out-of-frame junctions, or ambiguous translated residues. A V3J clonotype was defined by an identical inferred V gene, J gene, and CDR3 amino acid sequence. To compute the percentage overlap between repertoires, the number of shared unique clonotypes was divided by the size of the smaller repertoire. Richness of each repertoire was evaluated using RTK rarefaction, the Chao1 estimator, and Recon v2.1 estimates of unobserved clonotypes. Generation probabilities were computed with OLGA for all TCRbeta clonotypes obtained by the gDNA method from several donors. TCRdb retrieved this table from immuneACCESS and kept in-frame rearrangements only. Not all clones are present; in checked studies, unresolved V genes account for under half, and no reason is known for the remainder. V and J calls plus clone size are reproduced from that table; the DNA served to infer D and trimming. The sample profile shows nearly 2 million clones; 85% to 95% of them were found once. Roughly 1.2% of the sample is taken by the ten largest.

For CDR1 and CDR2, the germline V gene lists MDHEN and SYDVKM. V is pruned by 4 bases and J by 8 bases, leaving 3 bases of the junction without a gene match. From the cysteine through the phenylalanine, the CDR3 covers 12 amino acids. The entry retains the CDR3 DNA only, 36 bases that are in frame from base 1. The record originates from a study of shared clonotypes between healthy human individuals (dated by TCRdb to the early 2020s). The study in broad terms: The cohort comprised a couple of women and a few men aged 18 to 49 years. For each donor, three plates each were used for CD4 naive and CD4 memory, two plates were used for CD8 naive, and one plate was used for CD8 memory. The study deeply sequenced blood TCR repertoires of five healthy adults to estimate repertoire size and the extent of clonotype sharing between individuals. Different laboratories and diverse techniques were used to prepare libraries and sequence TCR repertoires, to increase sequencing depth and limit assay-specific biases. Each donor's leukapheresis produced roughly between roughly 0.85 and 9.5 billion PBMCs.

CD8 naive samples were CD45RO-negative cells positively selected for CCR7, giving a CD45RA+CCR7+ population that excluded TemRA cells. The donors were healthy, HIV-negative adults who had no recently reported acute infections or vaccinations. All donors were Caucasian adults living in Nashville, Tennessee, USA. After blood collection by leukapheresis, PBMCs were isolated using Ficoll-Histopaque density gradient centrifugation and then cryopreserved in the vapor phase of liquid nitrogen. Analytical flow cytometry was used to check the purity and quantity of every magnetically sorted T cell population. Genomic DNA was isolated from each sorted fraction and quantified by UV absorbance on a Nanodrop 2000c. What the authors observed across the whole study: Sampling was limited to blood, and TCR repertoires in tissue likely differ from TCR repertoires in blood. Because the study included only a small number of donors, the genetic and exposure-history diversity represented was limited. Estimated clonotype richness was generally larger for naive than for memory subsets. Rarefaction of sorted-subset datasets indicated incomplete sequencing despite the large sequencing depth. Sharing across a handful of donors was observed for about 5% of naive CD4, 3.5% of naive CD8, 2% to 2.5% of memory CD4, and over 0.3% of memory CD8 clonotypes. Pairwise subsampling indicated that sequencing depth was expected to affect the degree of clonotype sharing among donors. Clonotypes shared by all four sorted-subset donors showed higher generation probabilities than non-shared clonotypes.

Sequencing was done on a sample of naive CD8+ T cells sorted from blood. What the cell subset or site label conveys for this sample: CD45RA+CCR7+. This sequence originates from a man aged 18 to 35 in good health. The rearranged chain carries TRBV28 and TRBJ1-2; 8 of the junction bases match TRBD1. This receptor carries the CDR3 CASSWTGNGYTF. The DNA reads TGTGCCAGCAGTTGGACAGGGAACGGCTACACCTTC.